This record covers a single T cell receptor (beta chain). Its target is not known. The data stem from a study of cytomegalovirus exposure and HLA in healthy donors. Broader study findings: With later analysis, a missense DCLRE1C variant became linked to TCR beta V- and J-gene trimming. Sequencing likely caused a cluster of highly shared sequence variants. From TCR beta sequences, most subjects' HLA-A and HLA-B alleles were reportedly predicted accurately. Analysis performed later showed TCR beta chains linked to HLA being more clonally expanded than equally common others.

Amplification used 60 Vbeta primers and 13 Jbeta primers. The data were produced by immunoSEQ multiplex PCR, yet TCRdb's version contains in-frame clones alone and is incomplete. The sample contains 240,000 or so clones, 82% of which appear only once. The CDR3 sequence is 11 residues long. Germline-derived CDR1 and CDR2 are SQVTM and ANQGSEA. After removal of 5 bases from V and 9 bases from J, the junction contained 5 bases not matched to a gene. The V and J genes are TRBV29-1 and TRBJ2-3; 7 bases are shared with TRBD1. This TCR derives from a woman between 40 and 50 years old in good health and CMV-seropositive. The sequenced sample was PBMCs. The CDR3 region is CSVQDRWTQYF. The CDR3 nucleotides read TGCAGCGTTCAGGACAGGTGGACGCAGTATTTT.